This is a list of T cell receptor beta chains from one sample in a study of identical twins. Using its own MiXCR run on the 5' RACE reads, TCRdb lists one record per CDR3 protein. The sample includes around 1.7 million distinct CDR3 sequences, about 32% seen only once; the top ten take 0.25% to 0.3%. Specimen: cord blood. The receptor source for this set is a newborn girl in good health. Both conserved end residues are part of each CDR3. The D gene is left open where the match is weak. Clone size is shown for a subset of rows, as once, few, many or a class of expanded clone.

TRBV27,few,TRBD1,TRBJ1-2,TGTGCCAGCAGTTTAGGGACAGGGAGACGCAACTATGGCTACACCTTC,CASSLGTGRRNYGYTF
TRBV5-1,.,TRBD2,TRBJ2-1,TGCGCCAGCAGCTTAGGCGGGAGCTTCACCTACAATGAGCAGTTCTTC,CASSLGGSFTYNEQFF
TRBV30,few,.,TRBJ1-2,TGTGCCTGCCCTGACCGATACAACTATGGCTACACCTTC,CACPDRYNYGYTF
TRBV20-1,.,.,TRBJ2-7,TGCAGTGCTAGAGATTTTCGGGCCGAGCAGTACTTC,CSARDFRAEQYF
TRBV10-3,many,.,TRBJ1-2,TGTGCCATCAGCGCAGGGGTAGCTAACTATGGCTACACCTTC,CAISAGVANYGYTF
TRBV5-1,few,.,TRBJ2-3,TGCGCCAGCAGAAGAGGACTATCCAACACAGATACGCAGTATTTT,CASRRGLSNTDTQYF
TRBV20-1,few,.,TRBJ2-5,TGCAGTGCTTTTGGGGGGCCTCAAGAGACCCAGTACTTC,CSAFGGPQETQYF
TRBV20-1,.,TRBD2,TRBJ2-1,TGCAGTGCTAGAGGAGGCCGGACTAGCGGCTACAATGACCAGTTCTTC,CSARGGRTSGYNDQFF
TRBV6-5,.,TRBD1,TRBJ2-5,TGTGCCAGCGGGACAGGACCACAAGAGACCCAGTACTTC,CASGTGPQETQYF
TRBV24-1,.,TRBD1,TRBJ2-1,TGTGCCACCAGTGATCTACAGGGGAGCTCCTACAATGAGCAGTTCTTC,CATSDLQGSSYNEQFF
TRBV7-2,.,.,TRBJ2-1,TGTGCCAGCAGCTCCGCCCGACTGTCTTACAATGAGCAGTTCTTC,CASSSARLSYNEQFF
TRBV10-1,few,TRBD1,TRBJ1-4,TGCGCCAGCAGTGTTACAGGGGGCGGTGAAAAACTGTTTTTT,CASSVTGGGEKLFF
TRBV20-1,few,.,TRBJ2-5,TGCAGTGCTAGTCCTCGCGTATGGACTGAGGAGACCCAGTACTTC,CSASPRVWTEETQYF
TRBV20-1,few,.,TRBJ1-2,TGCAGTGCTAGGTTGGATGGGGACTATGGGGACACCTTC,CSARLDGDYGDTF
TRBV25-1,many,.,TRBJ1-6,TGTGCCAGCACAGGGGAAGAATATAATTCACCCCTCCACTTT,CASTGEEYNSPLHF
TRBV5-8,.,.,TRBJ1-1,TGTGCCAGCAGCTACGGATGGGGCAGCGCCAAGCTGGAGGCTTTCTTT,CASSYGWGSAKLEAFF